The clone carrying this T cell receptor beta chain has more than one count but fewer than ten. The target antigen is unknown. Germline-derived CDR1 and CDR2 are ENHRY and SYGVKD. Trimming removed 2 bases from V and 4 bases from J, with 11 bases in between. This CDR3 is 14 amino acids long. The data belong to a study of beta chain features in type 1 diabetes. Overall study context: Sorted cells from all samples, numbering roughly 100 million, were examined.

cDNA synthesis used the whole RNA isolate, giving expressed TCRB sequences. Assay used: immunoSEQ multiplex PCR; TCRdb lists only in-frame clones, some missing. The sample includes 620,000 or so clones, about 14% of them seen just once. General study results and limits: A cDNA-based sequencing approach could over-represent cells with high TCR expression. A moderate, significant TCRB CDR3 shortening appeared in type 1 diabetes across four CD4+ subsets. Among patients, naive, central memory and Treg TCRB repertoires appeared more similar than among healthy donors.

The origin of this receptor is a man aged 18 to 30 in good health. The chain couples TRBV10-3 to TRBJ1-2, with D unresolved. Source material: naive CD4+ T cells from blood. The CDR3 sequence: CAISEMGRSYGYTF. The CDR3 coding sequence is TGTGCCATCAGTGAGATGGGGAGATCCTATGGCTACACCTTC.